This T cell receptor beta chain was identified during a study of metastatic and nonmetastatic thyroid tumors (dated by TCRdb to 2018 to 2021). In terms of the full investigation: The researchers compared repertoires between peripheral blood samples and tumor or nodule tissue samples from patients with malignant or benign thyroid disease. Here is what the overall study found, with its caveats: In both blood and tumor samples, TCR beta diversity was reported to be significantly higher in malignant tumors than in benign nodules.

Before undergoing thyroid surgery, none of the patients had been given any kind of treatment. Using T-cell receptor beta sequencing, the researchers looked back retrospectively at clinical samples from patients, gathered between about 2012 and 2019. Spanning cysteine to phenylalanine, the CDR3 consists of 13 amino acids. The read is trimmed to its CDR3 DNA, 39 bases read in frame from base 1. Trimming at the junction amounts to 0 bases on V and 3 bases on J, and the germline ends lie 5 bases apart. As encoded in the germline V gene, CDR1 is SGHVS while CDR2 is FNYEAQ. The method behind the library was PCR. Sequenced on an Illumina HiSeq 4000. High-throughput sequencing was used to profile the TCR beta-chain CDR3 region of each patient. The authors' pipeline ran thus. Drawing on CDR3 differences between clinicopathological groups, the researchers built a classifier meant to tell apart patients with distant-metastatic papillary thyroid cancer. The Shannon index was used to measure repertoire diversity, and the Morisita-Horn index was used to measure how similar tumor and blood repertoires were. The public sequencing data were trimmed at Q25 with fastp and processed into clonotypes with MiXCR by TCRdb, which kept only in-frame beta chains. These V and J calls are TCRdb output, not the study's own analysis. Counted in this sample were about 49,000 clones; 20% of them appeared once. The top ten clones comprise roughly 4% of the sample.

This clone came up many times. It lacks a known antigen. The sample holds no much larger clone one base away, and base qualities are not on file. This receptor was identified in a female donor with papillary thyroid cancer or a benign thyroid nodule (not recorded which). Some clones in this sample may be carry-over from other donors' samples. Sequencing input: blood. The sequence joins TRBV7-6 to TRBJ1-1; there is no confident call for the D gene. The CDR3 reads as follows: CASSLAEDTEAFF. Here is the DNA: TGTGCCAGCAGCTTAGCCGAGGACACTGAAGCTTTCTTT.